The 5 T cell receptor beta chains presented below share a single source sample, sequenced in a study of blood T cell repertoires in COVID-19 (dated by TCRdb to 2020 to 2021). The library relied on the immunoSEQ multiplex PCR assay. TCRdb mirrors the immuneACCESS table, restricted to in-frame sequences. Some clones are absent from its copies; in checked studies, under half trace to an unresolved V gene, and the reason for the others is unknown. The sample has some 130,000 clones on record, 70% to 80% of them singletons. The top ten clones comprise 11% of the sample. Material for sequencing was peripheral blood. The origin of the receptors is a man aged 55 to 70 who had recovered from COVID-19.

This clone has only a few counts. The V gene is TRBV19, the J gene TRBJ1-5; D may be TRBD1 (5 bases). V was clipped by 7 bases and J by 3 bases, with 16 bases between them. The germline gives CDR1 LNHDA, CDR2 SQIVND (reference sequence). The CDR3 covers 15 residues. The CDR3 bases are TGTGCCAGTAAGGGGTCAGGGATTACCAATCAGCCCCAGCATTTT. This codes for CASKGSGITNQPQHF.

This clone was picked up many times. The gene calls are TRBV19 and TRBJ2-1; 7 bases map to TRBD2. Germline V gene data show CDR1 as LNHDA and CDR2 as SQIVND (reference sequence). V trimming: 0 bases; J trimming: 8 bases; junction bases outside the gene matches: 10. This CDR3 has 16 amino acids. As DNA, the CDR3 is TGTGCCAGTAGTATAGAGCGGACTAGAACGCTCGATGAGCAGTTCTTC. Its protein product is CASSIERTRTLDEQFF.

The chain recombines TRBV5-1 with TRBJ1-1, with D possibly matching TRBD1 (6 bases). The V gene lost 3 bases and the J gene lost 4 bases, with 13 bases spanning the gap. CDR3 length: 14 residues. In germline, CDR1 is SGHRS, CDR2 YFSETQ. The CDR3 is CASSSQGESTEAFF. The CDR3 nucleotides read TGCGCCAGCAGCTCACAGGGTGAAAGCACTGAAGCTTTCTTT.

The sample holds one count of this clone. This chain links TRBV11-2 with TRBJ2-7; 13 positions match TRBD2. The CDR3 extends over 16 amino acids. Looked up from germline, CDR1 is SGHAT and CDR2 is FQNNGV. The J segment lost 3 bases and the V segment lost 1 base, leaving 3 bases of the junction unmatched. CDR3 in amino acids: CASSLALAGGFYEQYF. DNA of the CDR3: TGTGCCAGCAGCTTAGCACTAGCGGGGGGGTTCTACGAGCAGTACTTC.

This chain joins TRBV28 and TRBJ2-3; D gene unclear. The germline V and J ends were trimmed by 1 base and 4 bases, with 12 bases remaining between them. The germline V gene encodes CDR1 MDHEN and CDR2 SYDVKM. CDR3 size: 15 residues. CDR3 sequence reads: CASSLLTRRADTQYF. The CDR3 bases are TGTGCCAGCAGTTTATTAACTCGTAGAGCAGATACGCAGTATTTT.